The 5 T cell receptor beta chains listed next were all sequenced from one sample in a study of beta chain features in type 1 diabetes. Study-wide results and caveats: All four CD4+ subsets of Type 1 diabetes patients contained TCRB CDR3s that were moderately but significantly shorter.

No cognate antigen is known for these TCRs. Reverse transcribing all isolated RNA meant expressed TCRB transcripts were sequenced. Profiling relied on immunoSEQ multiplex PCR, and the TCRdb table lists in-frame clones only, not all of them. The data show some 200,000 clones, with roughly 16% seen just once and approximately 0.086% held by the top ten. Sequencing was carried out using naive CD4+ T cells from blood. The source of these receptors is a man younger than 45 with type 1 diabetes.

This clone turned up a few times. The chain links TRBV18 to TRBJ2-7, with 7 bases identical to TRBD1. The V gene end was trimmed by 3 bases and the J gene end by 7 bases; junction bases not matched to a gene: 9. Per the germline V gene, CDR1 is KGHSH and CDR2 is LQKENI. The CDR3 sequence is 14 residues long. CDR3 in amino acids: CASSPRQGTLEQYF. CDR3 coding DNA: TGTGCCAGCTCACCGAGACAGGGTACTTTAGAGCAGTACTTC. The entire variable domain, with the rest obtained from reference TRBV18 and TRBJ2-7, is as follows: NAGVMQNPRHLVRRRGQEARLRCSPMKGHSHVYWYRQLPEEGLKFMVYLQKENIIDESGMPKERFSAEFPKEGPSILRIQQVVRGDSAAYFCASSPRQGTLEQYFGPGTRLTVT.

This clone was picked up a small number of times. The J gene is TRBJ2-5, the V gene TRBV7-2; a weak D match, TRBD1 (6 bases). Germline CDR1 SGHTA, CDR2 FQGNSA. This CDR3 is built from 14 residues. V lost 6 bases to trimming and J lost 5 bases, with 16 bases between them. As DNA, the CDR3 is TGTGCCAGCAGGGAAACAGGGATTTACGAGACCCAGTACTTC. The encoded protein is CASRETGIYETQYF.

CDR3 protein: CASSSGQGATNEKLFF. CDR3 DNA: TGCGCCAGCAGCTCCGGACAGGGTGCAACTAATGAAAAACTGTTTTTT. J is TRBJ1-4 and V is TRBV5-1; 8 nucleotides line up with TRBD1. The CDR3 is 16 residues long. J gave up 0 bases and V 3 bases, and 4 bases lay outside the gene matches. Per germline, CDR1 SGHRS and CDR2 YFSETQ. The full variable domain, its missing parts supplied by reference TRBV5-1 and TRBJ1-4, is KAGVTQTPRYLIKTRGQQVTLSCSPISGHRSVSWYQQTPGQGLQFLFEYFSETQRNKGNFPGRFSGRQFSNSRSEMNVSTLELGDSALYLCASSSGQGATNEKLFFGSGTQLSVL.

The chain uses TRBV6-1 and TRBJ2-2; 11 bases line up with TRBD1. Germline lookup yields CDR1 MNHNS and CDR2 SASEGT. V gave up 10 bases and J gave up 7 bases; unmatched junction bases: 5. The CDR3 covers 13 residues. CDR3: CATDRGLGGELFF. CDR3 nucleotides: TGTGCCACGGACAGGGGGCTTGGCGGGGAGCTGTTTTTT.

The chain recombines TRBV29-1 with TRBJ1-5; the D gene is possibly TRBD1 (6 bases). Germline CDR1 is SQVTM and CDR2 is ANQGSEA. The CDR3 loop spans 14 amino acids. Trimming shortened V by 4 bases and J by 9 bases, and 19 bases separated the two germline ends. CDR3 sequence (DNA): TGCAGCGTTGGGGGGCCGGATCCGATGGGGCCCCAGCATTTT. This gives the protein CSVGGPDPMGPQHF.